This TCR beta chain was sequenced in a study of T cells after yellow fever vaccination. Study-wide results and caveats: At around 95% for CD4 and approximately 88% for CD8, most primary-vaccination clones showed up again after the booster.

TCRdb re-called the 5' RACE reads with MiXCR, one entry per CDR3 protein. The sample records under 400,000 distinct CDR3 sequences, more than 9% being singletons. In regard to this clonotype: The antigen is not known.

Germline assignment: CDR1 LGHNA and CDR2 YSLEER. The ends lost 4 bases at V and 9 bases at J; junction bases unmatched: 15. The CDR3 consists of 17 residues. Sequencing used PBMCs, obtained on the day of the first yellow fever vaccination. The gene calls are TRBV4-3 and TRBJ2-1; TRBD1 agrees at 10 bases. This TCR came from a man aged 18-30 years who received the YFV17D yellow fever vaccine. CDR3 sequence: CASSRYTRDRGGSEQFF. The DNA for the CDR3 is TGCGCCAGCAGCCGATACACCCGGGACAGGGGTGGGAGTGAGCAGTTCTTC.